A selection of T cell receptor beta chains follows, all from one sample in a study of T cells in Graves' hyperthyroidism and ophthalmopathy. TCRdb reprocessed the multiplex PCR reads with MiXCR, giving one entry per CDR3 protein. The repertoire holds approximately 400,000 distinct CDR3 sequences, with just under 25% as singletons. The sample was blood. The receptor source for this set is a man in his forties or fifties with Graves' hyperthyroidism. Both conserved end residues are part of each CDR3. D genes are given only for firm matches. Clone size, where shown, is once, few, many, or a class for clones that have expanded.

D,length,size,V,J,DNA,CDR3
.,15,.,TRBV5-5,TRBJ2-5,TGTGCCAGCAGCTTGGCCCCGGGCCCAGAAGAGACCCAGTACTTC,CASSLAPGPEETQYF
.,14,.,TRBV11-3,TRBJ1-2,TGTGCCAGCAGCTCCGGGCTTACGCGGGATGGCTACACCTTC,CASSSGLTRDGYTF
.,17,many,TRBV5-1,TRBJ2-2,TGCGCCAGCAGCTTGGCCTTAGGGTGGATGCGGACCGGGGAGCTGTTTTTT,CASSLALGWMRTGELFF
.,16,few,TRBV18,TRBJ2-7,TGTGCCAGCTCACCGCAGGCAGGGGCTAAGTCCTACGAGCAGTACTTC,CASSPQAGAKSYEQYF
.,11,few,TRBV19,TRBJ2-1,TGTGCCAGTAGTATAGGGGCGACCCAGTTCTTC,CASSIGATQFF
.,14,.,TRBV15,TRBJ2-7,TGTGCCACCAGCAGAGATGCCGGGAACTACGAGCAGTACTTC,CATSRDAGNYEQYF
.,15,few,TRBV20-1,TRBJ2-7,TGCAGTGCTAGGGACCCCTGGGGGCCTCATTGGGAGCAGTACTTC,CSARDPWGPHWEQYF
.,17,few,TRBV7-6,TRBJ2-1,TGTGCCAGCAGCTTAAGTCGGCGCCGAGGGGGTTGGAATGAGCAGTTCTTC,CASSLSRRRGGWNEQFF
TRBD2,14,few,TRBV6-1,TRBJ2-5,TGTGCCAGCAGGCGACTAGCGGGGCAAGAGACCCAGTACTTC,CASRRLAGQETQYF
TRBD1,13,.,TRBV29-1,TRBJ2-3,TGCAGCGTTGAGGACAGGAGCACAGATACGCAGTATTTT,CSVEDRSTDTQYF
.,16,.,TRBV12-3/TRBV12-4,TRBJ2-2,TGTGCCAGCGGTTTAATCCAGGGTTGGAACACCGGGGAGCTGTTTTTT,CASGLIQGWNTGELFF
.,15,.,TRBV12-3/TRBV12-4,TRBJ2-7,TGTGCCAGCAGCATTGGGACTCAGGCGGGCAACGAGCAGTACTTC,CASSIGTQAGNEQYF
TRBD1,17,many,TRBV2,TRBJ2-5,TGTGCCAGTTACCTTCAGGGGGCGGGACCGTTCCAAGAGACCCAGTACTTC,CASYLQGAGPFQETQYF
.,14,many,TRBV12-3/TRBV12-4,TRBJ1-2,TGTGCCAGCACCTTGGGGGGTACCGGCTATGGCTACACCTTC,CASTLGGTGYGYTF
.,15,.,TRBV13,TRBJ1-3,TGTGCCAGCAGCTTAGGCCCTAACTCTGGAAACACCATATATTTT,CASSLGPNSGNTIYF
.,17,.,TRBV9,TRBJ2-3,TGTGCCAGCAGCGTAGGTTCCTGGGGAGCCCCCACAGATACGCAGTATTTT,CASSVGSWGAPTDTQYF
TRBD2,12,.,TRBV29-1,TRBJ2-5,TGCAGCCACCGGGACTATCAAGAGACCCAGTACTTC,CSHRDYQETQYF
.,14,.,TRBV7-9,TRBJ2-3,TGTGCCAGCAGCGCCCGGGGCTCGGCAGATACGCAGTATTTT,CASSARGSADTQYF
TRBD1,16,many,TRBV12-3/TRBV12-4,TRBJ2-3,TGTGCCAGCAGTAGACAGGGCACCGTCTCAGGGGATACGCAGTATTTT,CASSRQGTVSGDTQYF
TRBD1,12,.,TRBV29-1,TRBJ2-7,TGCAGCGTCGAGGGACAGGGCTACGAGCAGTACTTC,CSVEGQGYEQYF
.,17,many,TRBV11-2,TRBJ1-1,TGTGCCAGCAGCTTAGGCATCGACGAGGGGAGGGACACTGAAGCTTTCTTT,CASSLGIDEGRDTEAFF
.,12,once,TRBV11-2,TRBJ2-7,TGTGCCAGCAGCCCCGGGACAAGCGAGCAGTACTTC,CASSPGTSEQYF
.,15,.,TRBV9,TRBJ2-1,TGTGCCAGCAGCGTAGGCGTCAATGCCTACAATGAGCAGTTCTTC,CASSVGVNAYNEQFF
TRBD1,14,many,TRBV7-9,TRBJ2-7,TGTGCCAGTGTCCCCCAGGGGGCGCGGAACGAGCAGTACTTC,CASVPQGARNEQYF
.,16,many,TRBV28,TRBJ2-3,TGTGCCAGCAGTTTAGAGGGGTCGGGGTCCGCAGATACGCAGTATTTT,CASSLEGSGSADTQYF
TRBD1,16,.,TRBV5-6,TRBJ2-7,TGTGCCGGTAGTACCGGAACAGGGGCGGGCACCTACGAGCAGTACTTC,CAGSTGTGAGTYEQYF
TRBD1,15,few,TRBV15,TRBJ1-6,TGTGCCACCAGCTACGAGACAGGGGGCGTTTCACCCCTCCACTTT,CATSYETGGVSPLHF
.,17,few,TRBV3-1,TRBJ2-3,TGTGCCAGCAGCCAAGATGTTGAGAGCGGAAACACAGATACGCAGTATTTT,CASSQDVESGNTDTQYF
TRBD2,18,.,TRBV30,TRBJ2-1,TGTGCCTGGAGTGTATCCCACTCCGGGACTAGCGGGCAGAATGAGCAGTTCTTC,CAWSVSHSGTSGQNEQFF
.,16,.,TRBV6-5,TRBJ1-6,TGTGCCAGCAGTTACTCGGGGGGGACCTATAATTCACCCCTCCACTTT,CASSYSGGTYNSPLHF
.,16,.,TRBV6-1,TRBJ1-1,TGTGCCAGCAGTCACTGGACGGTCGGAAGGGGCACTGAAGCTTTCTTT,CASSHWTVGRGTEAFF
TRBD1,15,many,TRBV11-1,TRBJ2-7,TGTGCCAGCAGCAGCCCCGGGACAGGGGCCTACGAGCAGTACTTC,CASSSPGTGAYEQYF
.,13,.,TRBV5-6,TRBJ2-5,TGTGCCAGCAGCTTGGTAGGTACGGAGACCCAGTACTTC,CASSLVGTETQYF
.,15,few,TRBV14,TRBJ2-3,TGTGCCAGCAGCCAAGGGGTGGTGCGGACAGATACGCAGTATTTT,CASSQGVVRTDTQYF
.,14,few,TRBV5-1,TRBJ1-2,TGCGCCAGCGTCTTGGTTGGGGGGAACGATGGCTACACCTTC,CASVLVGGNDGYTF
TRBD2,15,few,TRBV5-1,TRBJ2-3,TGCGCCAGCGGGGGACTAGCGGGAGGCTCAGATACGCAGTATTTT,CASGGLAGGSDTQYF
.,14,many,TRBV11-3,TRBJ2-7,TGTGCCAGCAGCTTAAACAGGGTGACCTACGAGCAGTACTTC,CASSLNRVTYEQYF
.,15,few,TRBV3-1,TRBJ2-7,TGTGCCAGCAGCCCCCCGGCCCCCCTCTCCTACGAGCAGTACTTC,CASSPPAPLSYEQYF
.,10,.,TRBV28,TRBJ1-5,TGTGCCAGCAGTTTATGGCCCCAGCATTTT,CASSLWPQHF
TRBD1,15,few,TRBV4-1,TRBJ2-5,TGCGCCAGCAGCCTCGGACAGGGGTGGATAGAGACCCAGTACTTC,CASSLGQGWIETQYF
.,17,few,TRBV28,TRBJ2-3,TGTGCCAGCAGCTCCGCGCCCAGGGGAACTAGCACAGATACGCAGTATTTT,CASSSAPRGTSTDTQYF
.,14,.,TRBV19,TRBJ2-1,TGTGCCAGTAGTACTCAACCCTCTGACGATGAGCAGTTCTTC,CASSTQPSDDEQFF
.,16,.,TRBV5-7,TRBJ2-7,TGTGCCAGCAGCTTGGGACGGGGCACCCTCCACTACGAGCAGTACTTC,CASSLGRGTLHYEQYF
.,13,once,TRBV20-1,TRBJ1-2,TGCAGTGCTAGTCTCAGGGTTGACTATGGCTACACCTTC,CSASLRVDYGYTF
.,12,.,TRBV5-1,TRBJ2-3,TGCGCCAGCAGCGTAGGGGCAGATACGCAGTATTTT,CASSVGADTQYF
.,14,.,TRBV19,TRBJ1-1,TGTGCCAGTAGTATACAAGAGGTACTTACTGAAGCTTTCTTT,CASSIQEVLTEAFF
TRBD2,14,many,TRBV20-1,TRBJ2-3,TGCAGTGCACAGCCGGGACTACAGGCAGATACGCAGTATTTT,CSAQPGLQADTQYF